The rows below give T cell receptor beta chains drawn from one sample of a study of CD8 T cells in ankylosing spondylitis. TCRdb analysed the 5' RACE reads with MiXCR anew, one entry per CDR3 protein. The data hold tens of thousands of distinct CDR3 sequences, with about 6% observed a single time. Specimen: synovial fluid, either unsorted or a sorted T cell fraction (not recorded which). These receptors were obtained from a male donor with ankylosing spondylitis. The CDR3 runs from the conserved cysteine through the conserved F or W. The D gene is left open where the match is weak. Rows may omit the clone size; those that give it use once, few, many or a size class.

V,D,size,J,CDR3,DNA
TRBV29-1,TRBD1,medium-sized,TRBJ2-5,CSGRDRVEETQYF,TGCAGCGGCCGGGACAGGGTGGAGGAGACCCAGTACTTC
TRBV11-2,TRBD2,.,TRBJ2-3,CASSFHPSGFTDTQYF,TGTGCCAGCAGCTTCCACCCTAGCGGTTTCACAGATACGCAGTATTTT
TRBV30,.,.,TRBJ1-1,CAWQLSDGTEAFF,TGTGCCTGGCAGCTATCCGATGGGACTGAAGCTTTCTTT
TRBV5-1,.,many,TRBJ1-2,CASSLARADYGYTF,TGCGCCAGCAGCTTGGCCAGGGCGGACTATGGCTACACCTTC
TRBV5-1,TRBD1,many,TRBJ2-2,CASATGETGELFF,TGCGCCAGCGCAACAGGGGAAACCGGGGAGCTGTTTTTT
TRBV5-4,.,few,TRBJ2-5,CASSLGSSQETQYF,TGTGCCAGCAGCTTGGGTAGTAGTCAAGAGACCCAGTACTTC
TRBV6-1,.,.,TRBJ1-1,CASRVHLSGSGTEAFF,TGTGCCAGCAGGGTCCATTTATCGGGCTCGGGCACTGAAGCTTTCTTT
TRBV28,TRBD1,few,TRBJ2-7,CASSTDRAEQYF,TGTGCCAGCAGTACAGACAGGGCCGAGCAGTACTTC
TRBV5-1,.,many,TRBJ2-1,CASSLYGGGEFF,TGCGCCAGCAGCTTGTACGGGGGAGGAGAGTTCTTC
TRBV5-4,.,few,TRBJ2-2,CASSSEIPGELFF,TGTGCCAGCAGCTCGGAGATACCCGGGGAGCTGTTTTTT
TRBV12-5,.,.,TRBJ2-3,CASHRSGGTDTQYF,TGTGCTAGCCATAGGTCCGGGGGCACAGATACGCAGTATTTT
TRBV6-2/TRBV6-3,.,few,TRBJ1-1,CASSQVGLVWGDTEAFF,TGTGCCAGCAGCCAGGTTGGCCTCGTGTGGGGCGACACTGAAGCTTTCTTT
TRBV29-1,TRBD1,many,TRBJ1-5,CSVTTGGNQPQHF,TGCAGCGTTACTACAGGGGGCAATCAGCCCCAGCATTTT
TRBV3-1,TRBD2,few,TRBJ2-2,CASSRGLAGDRTPGSCFF,TGTGCCAGCAGCCGGGGACTAGCGGGAGATCGGACACCGGGGAGTTGTTTTTTT
TRBV7-3,TRBD1,many,TRBJ2-2,CASSLTRQGAGELFF,TGTGCCAGCAGCTTAACACGACAGGGGGCCGGGGAGCTGTTTTTT
TRBV6-1,TRBD1,many,TRBJ2-2,CASGQGPNTGELFF,TGTGCCAGCGGACAGGGCCCGAACACCGGGGAGCTGTTTTTT
TRBV5-1,TRBD2,many,TRBJ2-3,CASSLGGLAGSVADTQYF,TGCGCCAGCAGCTTGGGAGGACTAGCGGGCTCAGTTGCAGATACGCAGTATTTT
TRBV2,.,.,TRBJ2-7,CASRAETYEQYF,TGTGCCAGCAGGGCCGAGACCTACGAGCAGTACTTC
TRBV12-3/TRBV12-4,.,few,TRBJ2-3,CASKGDISTDTQYF,TGTGCCAGCAAGGGGGATATAAGCACAGATACGCAGTATTTT
TRBV20-1,.,many,TRBJ1-4,CSARGGLGEKLFF,TGCAGTGCCCGCGGGGGGTTGGGTGAAAAACTGTTTTTT
TRBV7-9,.,many,TRBJ2-5,CASSPRATQETQYF,TGTGCCAGCAGCCCACGGGCCACCCAAGAGACCCAGTACTTC
TRBV18,TRBD2,few,TRBJ2-1,CASSPLRTSDNEQFF,TGTGCCAGCTCACCCCTGCGGACTAGTGACAATGAGCAGTTCTTC
TRBV25-1,.,many,TRBJ2-7,CASSLTSYEQYF,TGTGCCAGCAGTTTAACTTCCTACGAGCAGTACTTC
TRBV7-2,.,many,TRBJ2-5,CASSQTSVKETQYF,TGTGCCAGCAGCCAGACGTCCGTAAAAGAGACCCAGTACTTC
TRBV11-2,TRBD2,many,TRBJ2-1,CASSLGVAGAVEQFF,TGTGCCAGCAGCTTAGGGGTAGCGGGAGCAGTTGAGCAGTTCTTC
TRBV28,.,once,TRBJ1-2,CASSIPGNSYGYTF,TGTGCCAGCAGTATCCCAGGGAACAGCTATGGCTACACCTTC
TRBV21-1,.,.,TRBJ2-1,CASSKAETPNEQFF,TGTGCCAGCAGCAAAGCCGAGACTCCCAATGAGCAGTTCTTC
TRBV7-8,.,many,TRBJ1-5,CASRDRSNQPQHF,TGTGCCAGCAGGGACCGGAGCAATCAGCCCCAGCATTTT
TRBV12-3/TRBV12-4,.,few,TRBJ2-2,CASSFRSLGSTGELFF,TGTGCCAGCAGCTTCAGGTCCCTAGGGAGCACCGGGGAGCTGTTTTTT
TRBV18,TRBD1,few,TRBJ2-6,CASSSDRGNSGANVLTF,TGTGCCAGCTCATCTGACAGGGGGAACTCTGGGGCCAACGTCCTGACTTTC
TRBV20-1,TRBD1,few,TRBJ2-5,CSVTDRGWWKTQYF,TGCAGTGTTACGGACAGGGGATGGTGGAAGACCCAGTACTTC
TRBV7-2,.,many,TRBJ2-5,CASSLVFQETQYF,TGTGCCAGCAGCTTAGTCTTCCAAGAGACCCAGTACTTC
TRBV6-2/TRBV6-3,.,.,TRBJ1-1,CASIRAGYTEAFF,TGTGCCAGCATCAGGGCAGGGTACACTGAAGCTTTCTTT
TRBV5-1,TRBD1,many,TRBJ2-7,CASSLAQGNEQYF,TGCGCCAGCAGCTTGGCACAGGGGAACGAGCAGTACTTC
TRBV29-1,.,medium-sized,TRBJ1-1,CSVGTRGTEAFF,TGCAGCGTCGGAACAAGGGGCACTGAAGCTTTCTTT
TRBV2,.,many,TRBJ2-1,CASRIDRIPNNEQFF,TGTGCCAGCAGAATAGACAGGATTCCTAACAATGAGCAGTTCTTC
TRBV28,TRBD2,many,TRBJ2-3,CASRAPGGPLQYF,TGTGCCAGCAGAGCGCCGGGAGGGCCGCTGCAGTATTTT
TRBV20-1,TRBD1,many,TRBJ2-2,CSTGQGATGELFF,TGCAGTACCGGACAGGGGGCCACCGGGGAGCTGTTTTTT
TRBV11-2,TRBD1,many,TRBJ2-7,CASSPYDRGYHEQYF,TGTGCCAGCAGCCCCTACGACAGGGGTTACCACGAGCAGTACTTC
TRBV15,.,many,TRBJ2-1,CATSRDPSYNEQFF,TGTGCCACCAGCAGAGATCCCTCCTACAATGAGCAGTTCTTC
TRBV5-1,.,few,TRBJ2-3,CATSTGGTDTQYF,TGCGCCACTTCGACAGGCGGCACAGATACGCAGTATTTT
TRBV2,TRBD1,.,TRBJ2-2,CASRGQGVTGELFF,TGTGCCAGCAGGGGACAGGGGGTTACCGGGGAGCTGTTTTTT
TRBV6-2/TRBV6-3,TRBD2,few,TRBJ2-2,CASSRAGLAATGELFF,TGTGCCAGCAGTAGGGCGGGACTAGCGGCTACCGGGGAGCTGTTTTTT
TRBV19,.,few,TRBJ1-2,CASSTTPTTGLGGYTF,TGTGCCAGTAGTACAACGCCTACCACAGGGCTTGGTGGCTACACCTTC
TRBV28,.,.,TRBJ2-7,CASSSHSFGYEKYF,TGTGCCAGCAGTTCCCACTCATTTGGGTACGAGAAGTACTTC
TRBV6-1,.,few,TRBJ2-2,CASSVDWTTGELFF,TGTGCCAGCAGTGTTGACTGGACCACCGGGGAGCTGTTTTTT
TRBV19,.,.,TRBJ2-2,CAVISGVPGSCFF,.
TRBV10-3,.,few,TRBJ2-2,CAISGLTGELFF,TGTGCCATCAGTGGTCTCACCGGGGAGCTGTTTTTT
TRBV6-2/TRBV6-3,.,many,TRBJ2-5,CASSYDRRGQETQYF,TGTGCCAGCAGTTACGACAGGCGGGGCCAAGAGACCCAGTACTTC
TRBV5-1,TRBD1,many,TRBJ2-2,CASSLVTGGATGELFF,TGCGCCAGCAGCTTGGTAACAGGGGGCGCCACCGGGGAGCTGTTTTTT
TRBV28,.,.,TRBJ1-2,CAIRAPLMSLYGYTF,TGTGCCATCCGGGCTCCCTTAATGAGTCTCTATGGCTACACCTTC